These 24 T cell receptor beta chains share one sample of origin, sequenced in a study of blood T cell repertoires in COVID-19. The repertoire was sequenced with immunoSEQ multiplex PCR; TCRdb's copy has only in-frame clones and lacks some. The repertoire has about 240,000 clones, about four fifths of them found once; the top ten carry 3.4%. Input material: peripheral blood. Receptors originate from a woman aged 18 to 35 with acute or convalescent COVID-19.

This clone was detected only once. The chain is built from TRBV15 and TRBJ2-2; 15 nucleotides agree with TRBD2. The CDR3 contains 18 residues. The J segment lost 4 bases and the V segment lost 4 bases, leaving 7 bases of the junction unmatched. Germline V gives CDR1 LNHNV, CDR2 YYDKDF (reference sequence). In DNA, the CDR3 is TGTGCCACCAGCACAGGACTAGCGGGAGGGCGATCCACCGGGGAGCTGTTTTTT. Protein sequence: CATSTGLAGGRSTGELFF. The full variable domain, completed using reference TRBV15 and TRBJ2-2, is DAMVIQNPRYQVTQFGKPVTLSCSQTLNHNVMYWYQQKSSQAPKLLFHYYDKDFNNEADTPDNFQSRRPNTSFCFLDIRSPGLGDTAMYLCATSTGLAGGRSTGELFFGEGSRLTVL.

The V gene is TRBV27, the J gene TRBJ1-4, with D hard to call. Trimming took off 4 bases at V and 1 base at J, with 13 bases between the two ends. Germline V lookup: CDR1 MNHEY, CDR2 SMNVEV (reference sequence). This CDR3 has 16 residues. The CDR3 loop is CASSSGVRRTNEKLFF. In DNA, the CDR3 is TGTGCCAGCAGTTCCGGGGTGAGGAGAACTAATGAAAAACTGTTTTTT.

The genes are TRBV3-1 (or the pseudogene TRBV3-2) and TRBJ2-1; the match to TRBD2 covers 7 bases. CDR3 length: 15 residues. Trimming at V came to 5 bases and at J to 6 bases, leaving 10 bases not matched to a gene. Germline V gives CDR1 LGHDT, CDR2 YNNKEL (reference sequence). The CDR3 nucleotides are TGTGCCAGCAGCTCCCGGGACTATCCGCCCAATGAGCAGTTCTTC. Protein sequence: CASSSRDYPPNEQFF.

The sample holds one count of this clone. The V and J genes are TRBV21-1 and TRBJ1-5; the D call of TRBD1 is as the table states it, not checked on the DNA. TRBV21-1 is a pseudogene. This CDR3 is 18 amino acids long. The CDR3 is CASSTLCRDRVSNQPQHF. For the CDR3, the DNA is TGTGCCAGCAGCACGCTTTGCCGGGACAGGGTGAGCAATCAGCCCCAGCATTTT.

In the case of this clone: Other nucleotide sequences from this sample produce the same CDR3. The rearrangement links TRBV30 to TRBJ2-7; 7 nucleotides line up with TRBD1. CDR1 is GTSNPN, CDR2 SVGIG, per germline (reference sequence). V lost 1 base to trimming and J lost 0 bases; unmatched junction nucleotides: 0. This CDR3 comprises 13 residues. CDR3 coding DNA: TGTGCCTGGAGTGGGGACAGCTCCTACGAGCAGTACTTC. Translation: CAWSGDSSYEQYF.

The chain links TRBV7-9 to TRBJ2-2; D uncertain. Deletions cut 3 bases from V and 5 bases from J, with 4 bases between. Germline CDR1 SEHNR, CDR2 FQNEAQ (reference sequence). The CDR3 sequence is 12 residues long. The CDR3 sequence: CASSFSTGELFF. The CDR3 coding sequence is TGTGCCAGCAGCTTTAGTACCGGGGAGCTGTTTTTT.

This clone has a handful of counts. The chain employs TRBV4-3 and TRBJ1-2, with 8 bases matching TRBD1. This CDR3 spans 16 amino acids. CDR1 LGHNA and CDR2 YSLEER come from the germline V gene. V gave up 1 base and J gave up 2 bases; unmatched junction bases: 6. In DNA, the CDR3 is TGCGCCAGCAGCCAAGTTCGGGCAGGGGGCAACTATGGCTACACCTTC. It codes for CASSQVRAGGNYGYTF.

The CDR3 loop is CASSDRERSWETQYF. The CDR3, as DNA: TGTGCCAGCAGTGACAGGGAAAGGTCTTGGGAGACCCAGTACTTC. J is TRBJ2-5 and V is TRBV25-1; a possible D gene is TRBD1 (5 bases). This CDR3 comprises 15 residues. V lost 3 bases, J lost 5 bases, and 16 bases lay in between. Looked up from germline, CDR1 is MGHDK and CDR2 is SYGVNS.

This chain connects TRBV12-5 to TRBJ1-1; no clear D gene. The ends were cut back, 5 bases at V and 2 bases at J, with 9 bases in the middle. The germline V gene has CDR1 LGHNT and CDR2 FRNRAP. CDR3 length: 13 amino acids. The CDR3 coding sequence is TGTGCTAGTGGTCGGGAGGCCAACACTGAAGCTTTCTTT. This sequence encodes CASGREANTEAFF.

The genes are TRBV10-3 and TRBJ2-7; no clear D. The length of the CDR3 is 11 residues. V gave up 3 bases and J gave up 3 bases, with 3 bases separating them. Germline assignment: CDR1 ENHRY and CDR2 SYGVKD. DNA for the CDR3: TGTGCCATCAGTGACGGCTACGAGCAGTACTTC. This translates into CAISDGYEQYF.

V usage is TRBV9 and J usage is TRBJ2-1; D possibly corresponds to TRBD2 (5 bases). The CDR3 covers 13 residues. The V end lost 0 bases, the J end lost 10 bases, and 11 bases lay between the germline ends. Germline V gene sequence: CDR1 SGDLS, CDR2 YYNGEE. CDR3 protein: CASSVVHPGEQFF. The CDR3, as DNA: TGTGCCAGCAGCGTAGTACATCCGGGGGAGCAGTTCTTC. The variable domain in full, completed from reference TRBV9 and TRBJ2-1, reads DSGVTQTPKHLITATGQRVTLRCSPRSGDLSVYWYQQSLDQGLQFLIQYYNGEERAKGNILERFSAQQFPDLHSELNLSSLELGDSALYFCASSVVHPGEQFFGPGTRLTVL.

The genes are TRBV6-5 and TRBJ1-1, with 7 bases fitting TRBD1. Germline V lookup: CDR1 MNHEY, CDR2 SVGAGI. The V and J ends lost 6 bases and 1 base, in that order; junction bases with no gene match: 5. The CDR3 covers 14 residues. The CDR3 nucleotides read TGTGCCAGCAGCGGACAGGACCCGAACACTGAAGCTTTCTTT. Its translation is CASSGQDPNTEAFF.

The chain recombines TRBV11-3 with TRBJ2-1; TRBD1 aligns across 9 bases. CDR3 length: 14 amino acids. Germline CDR1 SGHNT, CDR2 YENEEA. J lost 9 bases, V lost 5 bases, and 8 bases had no gene match. CDR3 in DNA: TGTGCCAGCAGCCCCCGACAGGGGGGCGGTGAGCAGTTCTTC. As protein: CASSPRQGGGEQFF.

This clone was counted a single time. The V and J genes are TRBV7-9 and TRBJ1-3, with a tentative D call TRBD1 (6 bases). Trimming removed 5 bases at V and 3 bases at J, with 17 bases between. The germline V gene has CDR1 SEHNR and CDR2 FQNEAQ (reference sequence). The CDR3 consists of 16 residues. This CDR3 reads CASSPPTGRSGNTIYF. CDR3 nucleotide sequence: TGTGCCAGCAGCCCCCCCACAGGGAGAAGTGGAAACACCATATATTTT.

The V call is TRBV28, the J call TRBJ2-7; 9 bases align to TRBD1. The junction had 10 bases not matched to a gene; V was cut back by 5 bases and J by 2 bases. CDR1 and CDR2 (germline): MDHEN, SYDVKM. This CDR3 has 16 amino acids. The CDR3 region is CASSPGQGIPTYEQYF. The CDR3 DNA reads as TGTGCCAGCAGTCCTGGACAGGGGATTCCTACCTACGAGCAGTACTTC.

This chain connects TRBV30 to TRBJ1-1; TRBD1 is a possible D gene (5 bases). V lost 1 base to trimming and J lost 1 base, with 13 bases between them. CDR1 GTSNPN and CDR2 SVGIG come from the germline V gene (reference sequence). The CDR3 extends over 15 amino acids. The CDR3 spells CAWSAGRQTNTEAFF. The CDR3 DNA follows: TGTGCCTGGAGTGCCGGTCGACAGACGAACACTGAAGCTTTCTTT.

V and J are TRBV7-3 and TRBJ2-1; tentatively, D is TRBD2 (7 bases). Germline V gene sequence: CDR1 SGHTA, CDR2 FQGTGA. The CDR3 runs 15 residues. Trimming shortened V by 6 bases and J by 5 bases, and 17 bases separated the two germline ends. CDR3 amino acids: CASSPPGGPDNEQFF. CDR3 nucleotides: TGTGCCAGCAGTCCCCCGGGGGGCCCCGACAATGAGCAGTTCTTC.

The chain uses TRBV6-5 and TRBJ2-5, with D maybe TRBD1 (5 bases). V lost 6 bases and J 3 bases, leaving 17 bases between the germline ends. Germline CDR1 MNHEY, CDR2 SVGAGI. This CDR3 spans 15 amino acids. CDR3 in amino acids: CASSLTRTNKETQYF. CDR3 nucleotide sequence: TGTGCCAGCAGCTTGACACGGACAAACAAAGAGACCCAGTACTTC.

The chain combines TRBV5-6 with TRBJ1-4; TRBD1 aligns across 8 bases. Trimming removed 5 bases from V and 8 bases from J; junction bases left unmatched: 8. The CDR3 consists of 14 residues. From germline, CDR1 is SGHDT and CDR2 YYEEEE. The CDR3 spells CASRDRGGGEKLFF. The CDR3 region has the DNA TGTGCCAGCAGAGACAGGGGTGGAGGAGAAAAACTGTTTTTT.

The chain links TRBV5-1 to TRBJ2-5, with D perhaps matching TRBD1 (6 bases). CDR1 is SGHRS, CDR2 YFSETQ, per germline. V shed 1 base and J shed 3 bases, with 13 bases lying between them. CDR3 length: 15 amino acids. The CDR3 DNA reads as TGCGCCAGCAGCTTGACAGGGTACGCTAAAGAGACCCAGTACTTC. It is translated as CASSLTGYAKETQYF.

This sequence joins TRBV2 and TRBJ2-7, with 7 bases fitting TRBD2. Trimming removed 4 bases from V and 7 bases from J; junction bases left unmatched: 10. Germline-derived CDR1 and CDR2 are SNHLY and FYNNEI. This CDR3 comprises 14 residues. CDR3 nucleotide sequence: TGTGCCAGCAGTGGTGGTAGCGGGCCGGGGGAGCAGTACTTC. Encoded protein: CASSGGSGPGEQYF.

The rearrangement links TRBV12-3 or TRBV12-4 to TRBJ1-2; D may be TRBD1 (6 bases). Trimming cost V 7 bases and J 7 bases, with 13 bases left between them. The CDR3 length is 12 residues. The CDR3 here is CASTINRAGYTF. For the CDR3, the DNA is TGTGCCAGCACTATTAACAGGGCTGGCTACACCTTC.

V and J are TRBV11-2 and TRBJ1-2, with D uncertain. The germline CDR1 and CDR2 sequences are SGHAT and FQNNGV. This CDR3 is 14 amino acids long. The V end was cut by 1 base, the J end by 6 bases, with 12 bases between. CDR3 coding DNA: TGTGCCAGCAGCTTAGCACCGGGAGGTCATGGCTACACCTTC. This sequence encodes CASSLAPGGHGYTF. Filled out from reference TRBV11-2 and TRBJ1-2, the complete variable domain reads EAGVAQSPRYKIIEKRQSVAFWCNPISGHATLYWYQQILGQGPKLLIQFQNNGVVDDSQLPKDRFSAERLKGVDSTLKIQPAKLEDSAVYLCASSLAPGGHGYTFGSGTRLTVV.

This clone was seen more than once but under ten times. The V gene is TRBV11-2, the J gene TRBJ1-1; tentatively, D is TRBD1 (5 bases). The CDR3 runs 18 residues. V gave up 3 bases and J gave up 0 bases, with 20 bases separating them. CDR1 and CDR2 (germline): SGHAT, FQNNGV. The CDR3 is CASSFFKGSPTLNTEAFF. The CDR3 nucleotides are TGTGCCAGCAGCTTTTTTAAGGGGTCGCCGACTCTGAACACTGAAGCTTTCTTT.